There are a few counts of the clone carrying this T cell receptor beta chain. The antigen is unknown. These data originate in a study of T cells in Graves' hyperthyroidism and ophthalmopathy. Study context: Before treatment of any kind, peripheral blood was taken at initial diagnosis.

Regions amplified from RNA transcripts were the TCR beta CDR3 regions. The study used the HTBI primer set for a first-round RT-PCR of the TCR CDR3. In TCRdb, the multiplex PCR reads were re-called with MiXCR into one record per CDR3 protein. The sample lists roughly 330,000 distinct CDR3 sequences, 16% occurring once. The study, taken as a whole, reports: Most thyroid clonotypes with frequency above 0.001 were detected in blood.

Material: blood. The sequence derives from a man aged 25-45 years with Graves' hyperthyroidism.

CDR3 amino acids: CASGLVLLLVAGVGNEQFF. The CDR3 nucleotides are TGTGCTAGTGGTTTGGTACTTTTATTGGTAGCGGGGGTGGGGAATGAGCAGTTCTTC. The V and J genes are TRBV12-5 and TRBJ2-1; TRBD2 agrees at 9 bases. Germline V gene lookup returns CDR1 LGHNT and CDR2 FRNRAP. The V and J ends lost 0 bases and 7 bases, in that order; junction bases with no gene match: 16. There are 19 residues in the CDR3.